A single sample gave rise to the 12 T cell receptor beta chains below, sequenced in a study of T cell responses to AZD1222 COVID-19 vaccine. Here immunoSEQ multiplex PCR was the method, and the copy in TCRdb shows in-frame clones only, minus some. The table records 100,000 or so clones, 86% of them present only once. The sequencing used peripheral blood, collected on day 0 of AZD1222 vaccination. Receptors originate from an adult in good health.

The chain links TRBV2 to TRBJ2-7, with D tentatively TRBD1 (7 bases). The CDR3 has 14 amino acids. CDR1 and CDR2 (germline): SNHLY, FYNNEI. The V gene lost 7 bases and the J gene lost 6 bases, with 19 bases spanning the gap. The CDR3 reads CASTGGGGRSEQYF. The CDR3 bases are TGTGCCAGCACCGGAGGAGGGGGCCGCTCCGAGCAGTACTTC.

The chain links TRBV28 to TRBJ2-3; D is unclear. Deletions cut 5 bases from V and 4 bases from J, with 10 bases between. CDR3 length: 13 amino acids. Germline lookup yields CDR1 MDHEN and CDR2 SYDVKM. This CDR3 is CASSTPLPDTQYF. In DNA, the CDR3 is TGTGCCAGCAGTACCCCCTTACCAGATACGCAGTATTTT.

The CDR3 is CASAQIDYNEQFF. The DNA of the CDR3 is TGTGCTAGTGCCCAAATCGACTACAATGAGCAGTTCTTC. The V and J genes are TRBV12-5 and TRBJ2-1; D remains unclear. Germline V gene sequence: CDR1 LGHNT, CDR2 FRNRAP. The CDR3 has 13 amino acids. V shed 7 bases and J shed 3 bases, with 10 bases lying between them.

With regard to this clone: The junction departs from the called germline gene at one end, perhaps through a read error. This chain uses TRBV6-6 with TRBJ2-1; D gene unclear. The CDR3 is 15 amino acids. Germline loops: CDR1 MNHNY, CDR2 SVGAGI (reference sequence). The CDR3, as DNA: TGTGCCAGCAGCCCCCTTAGAGGCTCCGACAATGAGCAGTTCTTC. Its protein is CASSPLRGSDNEQFF.

The chain couples TRBV9 to TRBJ1-2, with D perhaps matching TRBD1 (6 bases). The germline V gene encodes CDR1 SGDLS and CDR2 YYNGEE. CDR3 length: 15 residues. V dropped 3 bases and J dropped 2 bases, with 14 bases sitting between them. CDR3 nucleotide sequence: TGTGCCAGCAGCGCTACCGGGGGCCCAAACTATGGCTACACCTTC. Translating gives CASSATGGPNYGYTF.

The rearrangement uses TRBV6-5 and TRBJ2-4; TRBD2 is a possible D gene (5 bases). Germline loops: CDR1 MNHEY, CDR2 SVGAGI. The CDR3 runs 13 residues. V lost 6 bases to trimming and J lost 5 bases, with 11 bases between them. The CDR3 DNA reads as TGTGCCAGCAGATCCCTCGGGGAAAACATTCAGTACTTC. Residues: CASRSLGENIQYF.

This clone was detected only a few times. The chain uses TRBV11-3 and TRBJ2-1, with D perhaps being TRBD1 or TRBD2 (5 bases each). Trimming left V 1 base short and J 5 bases short, with 9 bases between. This CDR3 contains 14 residues. Germline V gene lookup returns CDR1 SGHNT and CDR2 YENEEA. CDR3 sequence reads: CASSLVGGNNEQFF. The CDR3 coding sequence is TGTGCCAGCAGCTTAGTTGGGGGTAACAATGAGCAGTTCTTC.

This chain uses TRBV2 with TRBJ2-2; 7 bases map to TRBD2. The CDR3 sequence is 15 residues long. The germline V gene has CDR1 SNHLY and CDR2 FYNNEI. J was trimmed by 6 bases and V by 4 bases; bases with no gene match: 8. Here the CDR3 reads CASSGAAGGSGELFF. Here the CDR3 DNA reads TGTGCCAGCAGTGGTGCAGCCGGGGGGTCCGGGGAGCTGTTTTTT.

This rearrangement joins TRBV14 to TRBJ2-7; D not certain. This CDR3 is 13 amino acids long. Trimming stripped 6 bases from V and 4 bases from J, with 13 bases between. Germline values: CDR1 SGHDN, CDR2 FVKESK. The CDR3 here is CASRAKTGYEQYF. CDR3 coding DNA: TGTGCCAGCAGAGCCAAGACCGGGTACGAGCAGTACTTC.

The J gene is TRBJ2-1, the V gene TRBV19; 8 bases fit TRBD2. CDR1 is LNHDA and CDR2 is SQIVND in the germline V gene (reference sequence). After removal of 3 bases from V and 2 bases from J, the junction contained 6 bases not matched to a gene. CDR3 length: 16 residues. CDR3 sequence: CASSILPGLAYNEQFF. The DNA of the CDR3 is TGTGCCAGTAGTATTCTACCGGGACTAGCCTACAATGAGCAGTTCTTC.

The chain carries TRBV29-1 and TRBJ2-5; D may correspond to TRBD1 or TRBD2 (5 bases each). The ends were cut back, 5 bases at V and 1 base at J, with 11 bases in the middle. CDR3 length: 13 residues. Per germline, CDR1 SQVTM and CDR2 ANQGSEA. CDR3 in amino acids: CSVTGALQETQYF. CDR3 sequence (DNA): TGCAGCGTTACCGGGGCCCTCCAAGAGACCCAGTACTTC. The full variable domain, completed using reference TRBV29-1 and TRBJ2-5, is SAVISQKPSRDICQRGTSLTIQCQVDSQVTMMFWYRQQPGQSLTLIATANQGSEATYESGFVIDKFPISRPNLTFSTLTVSNMSPEDSSIYLCSVTGALQETQYFGPGTRLLVL.

The chain couples TRBV7-2 to TRBJ2-3, with 7 bases that match TRBD2. Per the germline V gene, CDR1 is SGHTA and CDR2 is FQGNSA. After removal of 4 bases from V and 3 bases from J, the junction contained 10 bases not matched to a gene. This CDR3 comprises 16 residues. The CDR3: CASSSLPGLTTDTQYF. The CDR3 coding sequence is TGTGCCAGCAGCTCCCTACCGGGACTAACAACAGATACGCAGTATTTT.